In its sample, the clone carrying this T cell receptor beta chain is medium-sized. One entry per CDR3 protein, called by TCRdb with MiXCR from the 5' RACE reads. This sample yields some 5,400 distinct CDR3 sequences, of which roughly 3.9% are seen a single time; under 15% belongs to the top ten. The data were obtained in a study of spatial heterogeneity in lung cancer. The CDR3 extends over 15 amino acids. The germline V gene encodes CDR1 KGHSH and CDR2 LQKENI. Trimming at V came to 2 bases and at J to 8 bases, leaving 8 bases not matched to a gene. Time point indicated: sample taken at primary tumor resection. The donor population consisted of 72 patients with untreated, early-stage non-small cell lung cancer.

The sequenced sample was normal lung tissue next to the tumor, obtained at surgery. This receptor was taken from a male donor with early-stage non-small cell lung cancer. The rearrangement joins TRBV18 to TRBJ2-4; 8 bases are shared with TRBD1. CDR3 sequence (DNA): TGTGCCAGCTCACCAGTCCGGGACAGGTTAGACATTCAGTACTTC. This encodes CASSPVRDRLDIQYF.